One TCR beta chain is described in this entry. V lost 0 bases to trimming and J lost 11 bases, with 14 bases between them. There are 13 residues in the CDR3. Germline-derived CDR1 and CDR2 are SGHRS and YFSETQ. Assay used: immunoSEQ multiplex PCR; TCRdb lists only in-frame clones, some missing. The profile covers 15,000 or so clones, with about four fifths appearing a single time and approximately 22% taken by the ten largest. This specimen comes from a study of T cells in tumors after PD-1 blockade. Sequenced material: PBMCs, taken after anti-PD-1 treatment. V usage is TRBV5-1 and J usage is TRBJ1-1, with D perhaps TRBD1 (6 bases). This sequence originates from a human donor with basal cell carcinoma. The CDR3 reads CASSLESGRGAFF. In DNA, the CDR3 is TGCGCCAGCAGCTTGGAATCCGGCAGGGGCGCTTTCTTT.